What follows describes a single T cell receptor (beta chain). Its specificity is not known. As to treatment: oral pan-JAK inhibitor, 5-10 mg twice daily. PBMCs served as the source from which CD4+ and CD8+ T cells were sorted. The germline V gene encodes CDR1 SSHAT and CDR2 FNYEAQ (reference sequence). The CDR3 length is 13 residues. The sample belongs to a study of CD8+ T cells in alopecia areata. Study context: Each of the treated patients was given oral tofacitinib, 5 to 10 mg twice daily, for moderate-to-severe alopecia areata. Findings and limits, study-wide: Administration of tofacitinib significantly diminished scalp clonality and expanded CD8+ clones within the top 100.

RNA, once extracted, was reverse transcribed into cDNA for use as the sequencing template. TCRdb's table, derived via immunoSEQ multiplex PCR, lists solely in-frame clones and lacks some. The sample records 95,000 to 120,000 clones, less than 70% being singletons. J is TRBJ2-2 and V is TRBV7-7, with D possibly matching TRBD2 (5 bases). Here the sequenced sample was CD4+ T cells sorted from blood, taken at week 24, from a patient treated with tofacitinib. This clonotype originated in a human donor with alopecia areata. CDR3 residues: CASLAGNTGELFF. CDR3 in DNA: TGTGCTAGCTTGGCGGGGAACACCGGGGAGCTGTTTTTT.